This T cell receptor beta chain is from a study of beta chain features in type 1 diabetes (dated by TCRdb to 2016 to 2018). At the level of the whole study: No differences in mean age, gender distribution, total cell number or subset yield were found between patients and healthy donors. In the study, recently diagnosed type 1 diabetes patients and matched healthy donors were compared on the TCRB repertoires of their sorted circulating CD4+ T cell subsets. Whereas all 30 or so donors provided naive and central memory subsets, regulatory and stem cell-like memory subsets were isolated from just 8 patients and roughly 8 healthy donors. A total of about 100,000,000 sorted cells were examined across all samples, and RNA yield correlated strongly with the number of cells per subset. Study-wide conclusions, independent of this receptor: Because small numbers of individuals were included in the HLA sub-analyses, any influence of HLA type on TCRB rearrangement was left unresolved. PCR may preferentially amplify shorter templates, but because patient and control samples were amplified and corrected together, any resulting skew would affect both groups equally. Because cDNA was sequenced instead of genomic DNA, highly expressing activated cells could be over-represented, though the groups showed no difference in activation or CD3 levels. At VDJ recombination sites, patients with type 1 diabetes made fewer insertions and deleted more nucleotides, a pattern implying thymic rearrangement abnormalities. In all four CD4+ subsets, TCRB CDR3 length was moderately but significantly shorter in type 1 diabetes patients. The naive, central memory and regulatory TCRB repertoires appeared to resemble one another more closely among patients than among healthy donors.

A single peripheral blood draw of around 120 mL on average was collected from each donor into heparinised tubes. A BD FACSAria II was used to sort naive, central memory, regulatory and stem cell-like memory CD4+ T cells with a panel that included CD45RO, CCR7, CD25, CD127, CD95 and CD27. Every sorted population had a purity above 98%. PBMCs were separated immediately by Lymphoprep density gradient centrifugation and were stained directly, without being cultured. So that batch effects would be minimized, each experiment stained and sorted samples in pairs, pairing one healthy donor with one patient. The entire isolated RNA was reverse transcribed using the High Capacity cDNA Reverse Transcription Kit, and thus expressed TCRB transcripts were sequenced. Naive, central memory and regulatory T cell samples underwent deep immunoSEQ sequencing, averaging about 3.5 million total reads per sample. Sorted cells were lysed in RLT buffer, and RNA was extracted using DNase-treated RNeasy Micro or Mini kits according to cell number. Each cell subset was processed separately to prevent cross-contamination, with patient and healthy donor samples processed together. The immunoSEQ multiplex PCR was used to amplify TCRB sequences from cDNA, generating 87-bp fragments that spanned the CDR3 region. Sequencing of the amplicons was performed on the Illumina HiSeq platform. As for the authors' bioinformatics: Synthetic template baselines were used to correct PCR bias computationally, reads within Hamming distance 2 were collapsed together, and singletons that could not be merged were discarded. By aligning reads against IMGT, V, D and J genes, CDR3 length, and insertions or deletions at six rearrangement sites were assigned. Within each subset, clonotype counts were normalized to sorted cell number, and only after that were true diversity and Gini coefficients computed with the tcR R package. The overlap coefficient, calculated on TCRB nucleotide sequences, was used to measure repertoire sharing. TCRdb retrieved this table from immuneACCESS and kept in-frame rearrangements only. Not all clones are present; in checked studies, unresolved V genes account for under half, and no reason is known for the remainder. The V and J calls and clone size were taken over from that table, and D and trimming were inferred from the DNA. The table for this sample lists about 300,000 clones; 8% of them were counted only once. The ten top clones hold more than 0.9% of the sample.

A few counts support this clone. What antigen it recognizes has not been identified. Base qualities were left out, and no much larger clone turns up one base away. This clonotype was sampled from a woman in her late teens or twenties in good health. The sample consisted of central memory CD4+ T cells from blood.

The CDR3 amino acid sequence is: CASSSPTLREKLFF. The nucleotides read TGCGCCAGCAGTAGCCCGACTCTACGGGAAAAACTGTTTTTT. The chain is made from TRBV4-1 and TRBJ1-4, with no reliable assignment of the D segment. The junction shows trimming of 6 bases on V and 8 bases on J, plus 16 bases between the germline ends. Looking up the germline V gene yields CDR1 MGHRA and CDR2 YSYEKL. Inclusive of the bounding cysteine and phenylalanine, the CDR3 is 14 residues long. Only CDR3 DNA is held: 42 bases, read in frame from base 1.